The clone carrying this T cell receptor (beta chain) showed up just once. The antigen remains unidentified. Germline V lookup: CDR1 LNHNV, CDR2 YYDKDF (reference sequence). Trimming took off 0 bases at V and 3 bases at J, with 18 bases between the two ends. CDR3 length: 17 amino acids. This entry belongs to a study of T cell responses to AZD1222 COVID-19 vaccine. Across the study: Recipients boosted at about 4 weeks or about 12 weeks are pooled.

Libraries were prepared by immunoSEQ multiplex PCR; TCRdb keeps only in-frame clonotypes and omits some of them. This sample has about 140,000 clones, with 92% found just once. General study results and limits: Of spike-specific TCRs, nearly half reportedly target regions left unmutated in variants. Baseline seropositivity characterized only six AZD1222 recipients. Clonal diversity was possibly underestimated; the donors were predominantly white British and more often female.

The sample in question was peripheral blood, obtained on day 0 of AZD1222 vaccination. V is TRBV15 and J is TRBJ2-7; the D is unclear. This receptor was taken from an adult in good health. The CDR3 loop is CATSRDSGSLTLYEQYF. CDR3 DNA: TGTGCCACCAGCAGAGATTCCGGCAGCCTGACCCTCTACGAGCAGTACTTC.